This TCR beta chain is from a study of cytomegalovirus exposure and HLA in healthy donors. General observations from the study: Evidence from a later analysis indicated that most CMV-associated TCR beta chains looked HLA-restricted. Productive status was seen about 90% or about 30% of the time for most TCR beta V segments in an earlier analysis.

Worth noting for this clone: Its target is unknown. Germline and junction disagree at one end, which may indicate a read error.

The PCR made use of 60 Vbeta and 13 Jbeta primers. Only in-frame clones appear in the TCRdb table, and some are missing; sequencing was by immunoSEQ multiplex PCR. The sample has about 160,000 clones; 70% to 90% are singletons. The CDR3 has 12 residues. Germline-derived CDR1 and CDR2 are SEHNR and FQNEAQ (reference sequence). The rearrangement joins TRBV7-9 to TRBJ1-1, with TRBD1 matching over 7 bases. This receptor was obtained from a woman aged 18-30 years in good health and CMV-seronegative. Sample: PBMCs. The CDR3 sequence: CSSTLTGAEAFF. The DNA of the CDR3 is TGTTCCAGCACCCTTACAGGGGCTGAAGCTTTCTTT.